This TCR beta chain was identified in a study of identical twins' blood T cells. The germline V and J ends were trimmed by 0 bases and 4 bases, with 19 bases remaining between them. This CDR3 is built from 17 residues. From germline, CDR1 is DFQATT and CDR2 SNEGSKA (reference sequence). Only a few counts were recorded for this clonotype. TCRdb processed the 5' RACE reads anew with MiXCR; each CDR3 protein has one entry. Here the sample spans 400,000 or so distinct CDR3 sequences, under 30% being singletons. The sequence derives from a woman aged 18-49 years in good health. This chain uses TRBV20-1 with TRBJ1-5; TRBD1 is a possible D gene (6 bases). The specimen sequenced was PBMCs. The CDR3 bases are TGCAGTGCTAGAGATCAAGGGGGACCGCTGCGTAATCAGCCCCAGCATTTT. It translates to CSARDQGGPLRNQPQHF.